This T cell receptor beta chain was sequenced for a study of shared clonotypes between healthy human individuals. On the study more broadly: Those who served as donors were a couple of women and a few men between the ages of 18 and 49.

CDR1 is SQVTM and CDR2 is ANQGSEA in the germline V gene. V lost 7 bases to trimming and J lost 3 bases; unmatched junction nucleotides: 5. CDR3 length: 13 residues. Within Nashville, Tennessee resided all donors, each a Caucasian adult. Once extracted for a subset, genomic DNA was divided evenly among several immunoSEQ plates. Using immunoSEQ multiplex PCR, the repertoire was profiled, and TCRdb retains in-frame clones only, with some absent. The top ten clones hold approximately 0.36% of a sample with 2 million to 2.5 million clones, 80% to 95% of them seen once. The clonotype originates from a man aged 18 to 29 in good health. Some clones in this sample may be carry-over from other donors' samples. This chain links TRBV29-1 with TRBJ1-5; TRBD1 agrees at 8 bases. Sequenced material: naive CD4+ T cells from PBMCs. Subset of the sample: CD45RA+ positively selected. This CDR3 is CSARTGNNQPQHF. In nucleotides, the CDR3 is TGCAGCGCCCGGACAGGGAACAATCAGCCCCAGCATTTT.